This T cell receptor (beta chain) was sequenced for a study of CD8+ T cells in alopecia areata. Extraction and reverse transcription of RNA yielded cDNA as the sequencing template. The assay was immunoSEQ multiplex PCR, and TCRdb's table has in-frame clones only and misses some. The repertoire has over 150,000 clones, about 53% of them found once; the top ten carry about 10%. Germline V gives CDR1 SGHDT, CDR2 YYEEEE. Trimming took off 3 bases at V and 1 base at J, with 4 bases between the two ends. The CDR3 is made up of 12 amino acids. On this clone: Its antigen is undetermined.

The treatment denotes: oral pan-JAK inhibitor, 5-10 mg twice daily. Investigators sorted PBMCs to obtain both CD4+ and CD8+ T cells. Study-level points and caveats: Lesional scalp displayed greater clonality than normal scalp, most notably in alopecia totalis/universalis. Because one nonresponder was included, the link of baseline CD8+ expansion to response is considered uncertain. Many expanded lesional clones persisted during tofacitinib (in both scalp and blood).

This chain uses TRBV5-6 with TRBJ1-1; D gene ambiguous. The source material was CD8+ T cells sorted from blood, sampled at week 24, from a patient treated with tofacitinib. The sequence derives from a human donor with alopecia areata. Written as DNA, the CDR3 is TGTGCCAGCAGCTACCAGAACACTGAAGCTTTCTTT. Translating gives CASSYQNTEAFF.